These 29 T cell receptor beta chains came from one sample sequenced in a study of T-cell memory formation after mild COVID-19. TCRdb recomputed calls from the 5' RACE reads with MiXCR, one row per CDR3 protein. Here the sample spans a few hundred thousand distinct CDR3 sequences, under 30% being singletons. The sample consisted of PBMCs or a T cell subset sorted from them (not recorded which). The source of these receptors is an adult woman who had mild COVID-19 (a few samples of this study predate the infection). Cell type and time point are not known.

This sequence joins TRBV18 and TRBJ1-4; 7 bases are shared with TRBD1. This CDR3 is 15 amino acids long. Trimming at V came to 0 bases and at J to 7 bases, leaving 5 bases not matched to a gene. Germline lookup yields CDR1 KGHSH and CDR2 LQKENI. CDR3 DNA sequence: TGTGCCAGCTCACCACCGGCAGGGGGGCGTGAAAAACTGTTTTTT. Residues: CASSPPAGGREKLFF.

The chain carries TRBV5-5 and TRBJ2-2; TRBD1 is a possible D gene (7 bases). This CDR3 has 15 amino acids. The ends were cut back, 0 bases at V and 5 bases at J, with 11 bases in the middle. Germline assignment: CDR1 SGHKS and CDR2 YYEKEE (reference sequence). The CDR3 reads CASSLAGGRTGELFF. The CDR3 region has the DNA TGTGCCAGCAGCTTGGCAGGGGGGAGGACCGGGGAGCTGTTTTTT. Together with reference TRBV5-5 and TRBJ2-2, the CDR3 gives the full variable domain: DAGVTQSPTHLIKTRGQQVTLRCSPISGHKSVSWYQQVLGQGPQFIFQYYEKEERGRGNFPDRFSARQFPNYSSELNVNALLLGDSALYLCASSLAGGRTGELFFGEGSRLTVL.

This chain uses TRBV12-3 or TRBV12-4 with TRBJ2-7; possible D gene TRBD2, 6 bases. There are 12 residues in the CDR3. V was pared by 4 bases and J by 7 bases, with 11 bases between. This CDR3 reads CASSSGGREQYF. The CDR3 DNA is TGTGCCAGCAGTTCCGGGGGAAGAGAGCAGTACTTC.

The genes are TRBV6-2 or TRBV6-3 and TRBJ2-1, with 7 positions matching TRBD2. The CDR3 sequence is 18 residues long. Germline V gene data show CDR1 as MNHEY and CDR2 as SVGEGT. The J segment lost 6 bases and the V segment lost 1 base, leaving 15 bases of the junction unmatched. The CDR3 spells CASSYLTGRESVRNEQFF. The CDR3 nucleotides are TGTGCCAGCAGTTACTTGACCGGGCGGGAGTCCGTTCGCAATGAGCAGTTCTTC.

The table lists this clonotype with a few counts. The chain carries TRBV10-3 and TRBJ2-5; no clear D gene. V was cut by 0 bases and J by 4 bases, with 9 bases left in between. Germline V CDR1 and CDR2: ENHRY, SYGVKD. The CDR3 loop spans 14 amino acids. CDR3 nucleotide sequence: TGTGCCATCAGTGAGTCGGTTCCGTCAGAGACCCAGTACTTC. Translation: CAISESVPSETQYF.

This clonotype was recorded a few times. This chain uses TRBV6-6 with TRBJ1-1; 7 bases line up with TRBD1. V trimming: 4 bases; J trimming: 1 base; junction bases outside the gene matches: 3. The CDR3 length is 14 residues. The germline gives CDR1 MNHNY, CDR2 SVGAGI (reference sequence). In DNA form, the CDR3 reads TGTGCCAGCAGTTTCCGGGACAGGAACACTGAAGCTTTCTTT. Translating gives CASSFRDRNTEAFF.

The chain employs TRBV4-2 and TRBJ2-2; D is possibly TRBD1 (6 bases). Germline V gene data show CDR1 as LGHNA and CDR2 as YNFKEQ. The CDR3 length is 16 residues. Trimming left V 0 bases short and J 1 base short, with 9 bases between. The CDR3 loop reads CASSQEARGNTGELFF. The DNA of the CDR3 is TGTGCCAGCAGCCAAGAGGCCAGGGGGAACACCGGGGAGCTGTTTTTT.

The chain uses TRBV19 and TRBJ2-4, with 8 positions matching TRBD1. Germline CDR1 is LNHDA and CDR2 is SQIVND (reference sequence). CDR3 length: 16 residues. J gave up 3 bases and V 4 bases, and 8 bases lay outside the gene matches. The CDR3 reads CASSTPTGGGKNIQYF. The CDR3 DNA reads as TGTGCCAGTAGTACCCCTACAGGGGGTGGCAAAAACATTCAGTACTTC.

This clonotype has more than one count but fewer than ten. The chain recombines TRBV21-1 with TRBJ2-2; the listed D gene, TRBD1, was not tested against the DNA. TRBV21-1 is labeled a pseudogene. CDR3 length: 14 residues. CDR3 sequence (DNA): TGTGCCAGCAGCAAAGATGGGGGAACCGGGGAGCTGTTTTTT. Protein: CASSKDGGTGELFF.

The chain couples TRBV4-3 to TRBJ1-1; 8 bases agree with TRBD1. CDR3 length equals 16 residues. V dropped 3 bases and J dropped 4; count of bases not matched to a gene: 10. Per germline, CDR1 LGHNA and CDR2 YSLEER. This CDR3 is CASSQDSGGMGTEAFF. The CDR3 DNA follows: TGCGCCAGCAGCCAGGACTCAGGGGGCATGGGCACTGAAGCTTTCTTT.

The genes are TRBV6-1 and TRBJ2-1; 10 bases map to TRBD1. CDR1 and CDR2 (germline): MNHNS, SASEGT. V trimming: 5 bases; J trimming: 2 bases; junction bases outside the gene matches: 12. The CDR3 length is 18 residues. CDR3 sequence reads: CASSSPGQGFLTYNEQFF. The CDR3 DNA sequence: TGTGCCAGCAGTAGCCCGGGACAGGGGTTTCTTACCTACAATGAGCAGTTCTTC.

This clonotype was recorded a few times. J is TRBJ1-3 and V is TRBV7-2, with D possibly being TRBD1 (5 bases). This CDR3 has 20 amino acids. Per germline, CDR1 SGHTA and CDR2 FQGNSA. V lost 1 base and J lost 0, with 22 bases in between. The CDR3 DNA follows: TGTGCCAGCAGCTTAGTCTCCGGCCAGGGTATTACTCTCTCTGGAAACACCATATATTTT. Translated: CASSLVSGQGITLSGNTIYF.

The CDR3 DNA follows: TGTGCCAGCAGGGGACAGGGGGCTGGGAGCACTGAAGCTTTCTTT. Protein sequence: CASRGQGAGSTEAFF. The chain employs TRBV6-5 and TRBJ1-1; 12 bases fit TRBD1. The CDR3 consists of 15 residues. Trimming cost V 6 bases and J 4 bases; bases outside gene matches: 6. Germline-derived CDR1 and CDR2 are MNHEY and SVGAGI.

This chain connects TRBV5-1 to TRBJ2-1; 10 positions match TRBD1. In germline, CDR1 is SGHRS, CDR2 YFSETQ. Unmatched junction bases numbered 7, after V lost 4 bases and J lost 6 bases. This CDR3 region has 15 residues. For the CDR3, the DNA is TGCGCCAGCAGCCTAGGGACAGGGGTCTCCAATGAGCAGTTCTTC. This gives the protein CASSLGTGVSNEQFF.

The CDR3 here is CASSELAGFTDTQYF. CDR3 coding DNA: TGTGCCAGCAGTGAACTAGCGGGCTTCACAGATACGCAGTATTTT. The gene calls are TRBV2 and TRBJ2-3; 8 bases align to TRBD2. Germline V gene sequence: CDR1 SNHLY, CDR2 FYNNEI. J was trimmed by 2 bases and V by 2 bases; bases with no gene match: 3. This CDR3 has 15 residues.

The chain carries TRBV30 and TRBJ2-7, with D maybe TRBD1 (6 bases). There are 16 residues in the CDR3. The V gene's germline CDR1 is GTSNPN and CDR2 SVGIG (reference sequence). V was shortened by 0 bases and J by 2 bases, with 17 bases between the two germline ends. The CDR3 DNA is TGTGCCTGGAGTGTTCGAGGGGGAAAGGGGGCCTACGAGCAGTACTTC. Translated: CAWSVRGGKGAYEQYF.

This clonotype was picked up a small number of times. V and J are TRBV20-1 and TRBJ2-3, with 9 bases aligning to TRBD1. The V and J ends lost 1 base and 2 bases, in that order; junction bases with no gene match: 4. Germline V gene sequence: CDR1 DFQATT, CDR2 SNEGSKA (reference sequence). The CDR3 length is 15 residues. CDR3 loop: CSARVTGGPTDTQYF. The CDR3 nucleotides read TGCAGTGCTAGAGTTACAGGGGGCCCCACAGATACGCAGTATTTT.

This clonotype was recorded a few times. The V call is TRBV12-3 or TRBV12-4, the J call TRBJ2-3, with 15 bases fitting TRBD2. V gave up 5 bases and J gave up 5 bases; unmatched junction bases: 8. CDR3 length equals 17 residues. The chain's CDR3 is CASSPGLAGGQGDTQYF. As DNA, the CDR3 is TGTGCCAGCAGTCCCGGACTAGCGGGAGGGCAGGGAGATACGCAGTATTTT.

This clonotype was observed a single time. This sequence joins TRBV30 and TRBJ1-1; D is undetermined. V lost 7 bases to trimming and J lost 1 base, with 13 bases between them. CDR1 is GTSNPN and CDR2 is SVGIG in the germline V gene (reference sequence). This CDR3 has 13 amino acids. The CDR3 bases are TGTGCCTTTCGCGACTCTCGGAACACTGAAGCTTTCTTT. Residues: CAFRDSRNTEAFF.

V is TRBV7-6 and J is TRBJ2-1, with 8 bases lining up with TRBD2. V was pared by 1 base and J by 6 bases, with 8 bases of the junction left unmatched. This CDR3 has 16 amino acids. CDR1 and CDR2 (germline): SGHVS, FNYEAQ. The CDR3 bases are TGTGCCAGCAGCTTAGGCCCGGGGGGGCCGGGCAATGAGCAGTTCTTC. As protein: CASSLGPGGPGNEQFF.

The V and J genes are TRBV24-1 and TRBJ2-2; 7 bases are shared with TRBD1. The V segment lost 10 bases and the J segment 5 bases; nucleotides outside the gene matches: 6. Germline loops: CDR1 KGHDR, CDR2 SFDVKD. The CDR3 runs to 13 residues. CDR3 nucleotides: TGTGCCACTTCCAGGGGGTCGACCGGGGAGCTGTTTTTT. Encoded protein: CATSRGSTGELFF.

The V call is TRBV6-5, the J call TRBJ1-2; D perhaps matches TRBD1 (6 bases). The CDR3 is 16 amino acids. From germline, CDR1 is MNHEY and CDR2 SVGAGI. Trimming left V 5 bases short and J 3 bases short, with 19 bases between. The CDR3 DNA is TGTGCCAGCAGTGGATCCGGGACACAGATCTACTATGGCTACACCTTC. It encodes CASSGSGTQIYYGYTF.

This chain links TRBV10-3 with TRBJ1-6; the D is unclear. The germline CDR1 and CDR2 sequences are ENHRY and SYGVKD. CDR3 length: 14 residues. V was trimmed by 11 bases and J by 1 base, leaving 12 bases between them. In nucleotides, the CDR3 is TGTGCCGCAGCCCGAGATTCCTATAATTCACCCCTCCACTTT. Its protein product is CAAARDSYNSPLHF.

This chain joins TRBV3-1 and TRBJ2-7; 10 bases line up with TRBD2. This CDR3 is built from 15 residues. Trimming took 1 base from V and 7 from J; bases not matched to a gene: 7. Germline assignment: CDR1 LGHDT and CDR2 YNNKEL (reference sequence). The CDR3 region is CASSQVAGGPAEQYF. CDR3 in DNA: TGTGCCAGCAGCCAAGTAGCGGGAGGCCCTGCGGAGCAGTACTTC.

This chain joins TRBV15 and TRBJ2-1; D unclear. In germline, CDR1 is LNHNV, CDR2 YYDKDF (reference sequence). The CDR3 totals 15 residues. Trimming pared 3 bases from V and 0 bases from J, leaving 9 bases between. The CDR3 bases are TGTGCCACCAGCAGGGGCCAGAGCTCCTACAATGAGCAGTTCTTC. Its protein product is CATSRGQSSYNEQFF.

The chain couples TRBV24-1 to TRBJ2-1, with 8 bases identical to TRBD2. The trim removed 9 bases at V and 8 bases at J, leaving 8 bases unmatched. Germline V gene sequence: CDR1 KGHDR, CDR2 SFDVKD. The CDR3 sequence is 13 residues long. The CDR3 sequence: CATGSGGLYEQFF. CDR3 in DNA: TGTGCCACCGGGAGCGGGGGCCTTTATGAGCAGTTCTTC.

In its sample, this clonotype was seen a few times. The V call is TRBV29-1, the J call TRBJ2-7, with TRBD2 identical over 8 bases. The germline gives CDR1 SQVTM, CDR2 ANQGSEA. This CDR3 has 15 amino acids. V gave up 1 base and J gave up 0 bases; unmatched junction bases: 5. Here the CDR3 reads CSVEGTSLSSYEQYF. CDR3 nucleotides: TGCAGCGTTGAAGGGACTAGCCTCTCCTCCTACGAGCAGTACTTC.

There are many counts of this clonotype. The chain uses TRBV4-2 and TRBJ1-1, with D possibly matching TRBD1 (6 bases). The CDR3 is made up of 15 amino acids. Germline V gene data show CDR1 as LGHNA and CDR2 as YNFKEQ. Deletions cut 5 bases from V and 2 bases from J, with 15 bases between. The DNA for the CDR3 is TGTGCCAGCAGCTCCGGGGGGCAGGGCAACACTGAAGCTTTCTTT. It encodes CASSSGGQGNTEAFF.

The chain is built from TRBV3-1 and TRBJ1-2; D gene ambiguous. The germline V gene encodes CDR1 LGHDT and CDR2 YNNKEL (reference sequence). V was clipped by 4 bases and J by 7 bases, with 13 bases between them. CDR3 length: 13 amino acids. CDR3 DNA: TGTGCCAGCAGCCGGGTCTACCTAAGTGGCTACACCTTC. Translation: CASSRVYLSGYTF.